The rows below give T cell receptor beta chains drawn from one sample of a study of cytomegalovirus exposure and HLA in healthy donors. Using immunoSEQ multiplex PCR, the repertoire was profiled, and TCRdb retains in-frame clones only, with some absent. The repertoire has roughly 160,000 clones, around 80% of them found once; the top ten carry about 2%. Sequencing was performed on PBMCs. These receptors originate from a male donor in good health and CMV-seronegative. Each CDR3 is given with its conserved first and last residue. D genes are given only for firm matches. Not every row has a clone size; where given, it reads once, few, many or a size class.

clone_size,d_call,j_call,v_call,cdr3_aa,cdr3_nt
NA,TRBD1,TRBJ2-5,TRBV6-4,CASSPTRDRGETQYF,TGTGCCAGCAGTCCAACCCGGGACAGGGGGGAGACCCAGTACTTC
NA,NA,TRBJ1-5,TRBV20-1,CSATENQPQHF,TGCAGTGCTACCGAGAATCAGCCCCAGCATTTT
NA,NA,TRBJ1-6,TRBV25-1,CASSDRGGYNSPLHF,TGTGCCAGCAGTGACCGGGGGGGTTATAATTCACCCCTCCACTTT
NA,NA,TRBJ2-5,TRBV27,CASSFAGARETQYF,TGTGCCAGCAGTTTTGCGGGGGCGCGGGAGACCCAGTACTTC
NA,NA,TRBJ1-1,TRBV7-8,CASSFDSGRTEAFF,TGTGCCAGCAGCTTCGATTCGGGTAGGACTGAAGCTTTCTTT
NA,NA,TRBJ1-6,TRBV19,CASARTNSPLHF,TGTGCCAGTGCGCGAACGAATTCACCCCTCCACTTT
NA,NA,TRBJ2-3,TRBV6-6,CASSYSKLADTQYF,TGTGCCAGCAGTTACTCGAAACTTGCAGATACGCAGTATTTT
NA,NA,TRBJ1-2,TRBV6-1,CASSDPNYGYTF,TGTGCCAGCAGTGATCCAAACTATGGCTACACCTTC
NA,NA,TRBJ2-1,TRBV9,CASSPQRSSEAYNEQFF,TGTGCCAGCAGCCCCCAACGGTCTAGCGAAGCCTACAATGAGCAGTTCTTC
NA,NA,TRBJ1-5,TRBV27,CASRGQGMHQPQHF,TGTGCCAGCAGGGGCCAGGGAATGCATCAGCCCCAGCATTTT
NA,NA,TRBJ1-1,TRBV27,CASSREPQMNTEAFF,TGTGCCAGCAGTAGGGAGCCTCAAATGAACACTGAAGCTTTCTTT
NA,TRBD1,TRBJ1-1,TRBV5-4,CASSLGQGWSTEAFF,TGTGCCAGCAGCTTAGGACAGGGATGGAGCACTGAAGCTTTCTTT
few,NA,TRBJ2-5,TRBV2,CAEKWTETQETQYF,TGTGCCGAAAAGTGGACAGAAACGCAAGAGACCCAGTACTTC
NA,NA,TRBJ1-2,TRBV5-4,CASSLATRGNGYTF,TGTGCCAGCAGCTTGGCGACGCGGGGCAATGGCTACACCTTC
NA,NA,TRBJ1-1,TRBV6-1,CASSAADSRLAFF,TGTGCCAGCAGTGCGGCGGACTCCCGGTTAGCTTTCTTT
NA,NA,TRBJ2-7,TRBV11-2,CASSFSTNYEQYF,TGTGCCAGCAGCTTCTCGACGAACTACGAGCAGTACTTC
NA,TRBD2,TRBJ2-3,TRBV5-8,CASSLRGGPSDTQYF,TGTGCCAGCAGCCTCCGGGGGGGCCCGTCAGATACGCAGTATTTT
NA,TRBD1,TRBJ1-4,TRBV5-1,CASSITPGTGNEKLFF,TGCGCCAGCAGCATCACCCCCGGGACAGGCAATGAAAAACTGTTTTTT
NA,NA,TRBJ1-4,TRBV19,CASSKGRTPDTKLFF,TGTGCCAGTAGTAAGGGCAGGACACCCGATACGAAACTGTTTTTT
NA,NA,TRBJ1-1,TRBV13,CASSGTENTEAFF,TGTGCCAGCAGCGGTACTGAGAACACTGAAGCTTTCTTT
NA,TRBD1,TRBJ1-1,TRBV19,CASSPRTGGYTEAFF,TGTGCCAGTAGTCCCCGGACAGGGGGCTACACTGAAGCTTTCTTT
NA,TRBD1,TRBJ1-2,TRBV30,CAWKQTGILLNGYTF,TGTGCCTGGAAACAGACAGGGATACTACTCAATGGCTACACCTTC
NA,TRBD1,TRBJ2-5,TRBV7-2,CASRQGNQETQYF,TGTGCCAGCAGACAGGGGAACCAAGAGACCCAGTACTTC
NA,NA,TRBJ2-3,TRBV11-2,CASSPTTSTDTQYF,TGTGCCAGCAGCCCCACGACTAGCACAGATACGCAGTATTTT
NA,NA,TRBJ1-2,TRBV2,CASSEVGGARGYTF,TGTGCCAGCAGTGAAGTGGGGGGGGCGCGCGGCTACACCTTC
NA,NA,TRBJ2-1,TRBV10-3,CAISEERYNEQFF,TGTGCCATCAGTGAAGAGAGATACAATGAGCAGTTCTTC
NA,TRBD1,TRBJ1-6,TRBV27,CASSISGGRNSPLHF,TGTGCCAGTTCCATTTCAGGGGGCCGTAATTCACCCCTCCACTTT